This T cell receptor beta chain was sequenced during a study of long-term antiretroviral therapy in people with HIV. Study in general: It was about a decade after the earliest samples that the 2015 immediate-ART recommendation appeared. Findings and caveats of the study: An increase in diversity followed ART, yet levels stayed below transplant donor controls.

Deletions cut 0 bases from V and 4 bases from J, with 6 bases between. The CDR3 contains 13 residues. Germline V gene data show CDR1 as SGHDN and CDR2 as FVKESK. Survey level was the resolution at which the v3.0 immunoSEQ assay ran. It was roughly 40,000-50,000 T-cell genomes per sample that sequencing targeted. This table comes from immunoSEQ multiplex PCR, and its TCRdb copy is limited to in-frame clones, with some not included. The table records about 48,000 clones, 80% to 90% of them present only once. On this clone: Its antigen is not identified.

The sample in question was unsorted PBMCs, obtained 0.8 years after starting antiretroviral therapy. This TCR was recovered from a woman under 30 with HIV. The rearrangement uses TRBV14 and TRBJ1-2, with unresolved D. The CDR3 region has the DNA TGTGCCAGCAGCCAAGATCGGACCTATGGCTACACCTTC. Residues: CASSQDRTYGYTF.